The next 5 T cell receptor beta chains were all read from a single sample in a study of blood T cell repertoires in COVID-19. Clones were read by immunoSEQ multiplex PCR, and TCRdb kept only the in-frame ones, dropping some. The data show roughly 63,000 clones, roughly 85% seen once. Material: peripheral blood. The receptors were gathered from a human donor in a cohort sampled during active COVID-19.

CDR3 sequence: CASTETGASEAFF. CDR3 DNA sequence: TGCGCCAGCACGGAAACAGGGGCAAGTGAAGCTTTCTTT. This chain connects TRBV5-1 to TRBJ1-1; 7 bases are a match to TRBD1. V gave up 6 bases and J gave up 7 bases; unmatched junction bases: 9. Germline lookup yields CDR1 SGHRS and CDR2 YFSETQ. CDR3 length: 13 amino acids.

This rearrangement joins TRBV28 to TRBJ2-7, with unresolved D. The germline V and J ends were trimmed by 5 bases and 4 bases, with 9 bases remaining between them. This CDR3 comprises 12 residues. Germline assignment: CDR1 MDHEN and CDR2 SYDVKM. Here the CDR3 reads CASSSARYEQYF. The CDR3 coding sequence is TGTGCCAGCAGTAGCGCTCGGTACGAGCAGTACTTC.

This clone was seen just once. This chain joins TRBV7-9 and TRBJ1-1, with no clear D. Trimming left V 3 bases short and J 5 bases short, with 19 bases between. CDR3 length: 16 amino acids. From germline, CDR1 is SEHNR and CDR2 FQNEAQ (reference sequence). This CDR3 is CASSFNRGAGRTEAFF. CDR3 bases: TGTGCCAGCAGCTTTAATCGGGGTGCTGGGAGGACTGAAGCTTTCTTT. Full variable domain (rest looked up from reference TRBV7-9 and TRBJ1-1): DTGVSQNPRHKITKRGQNVTFRCDPISEHNRLYWYRQTLGQGPEFLTYFQNEAQLEKSRLLSDRFSAERPKGSFSTLEIQRTEQGDSAMYLCASSFNRGAGRTEAFFGQGTRLTVV.

V usage is TRBV30 and J usage is TRBJ1-1; D is ambiguous. V was pared by 0 bases and J by 11 bases, with 10 bases between. CDR1 is GTSNPN and CDR2 is SVGIG in the germline V gene (reference sequence). CDR3 size: 11 residues. The CDR3 region is CAWSVSREAFF. CDR3 DNA: TGTGCCTGGAGTGTATCCCGTGAGGCTTTCTTT.

The rearrangement links TRBV14 to TRBJ1-2, with 8 positions matching TRBD1. Germline lookup yields CDR1 SGHDN and CDR2 FVKESK. V was pared by 5 bases and J by 4 bases, with 3 bases of the junction left unmatched. The CDR3 consists of 13 residues. CDR3 protein: CASSVDRGYGYTF. CDR3 DNA: TGTGCCAGCAGCGTTGACAGGGGCTATGGCTACACCTTC.